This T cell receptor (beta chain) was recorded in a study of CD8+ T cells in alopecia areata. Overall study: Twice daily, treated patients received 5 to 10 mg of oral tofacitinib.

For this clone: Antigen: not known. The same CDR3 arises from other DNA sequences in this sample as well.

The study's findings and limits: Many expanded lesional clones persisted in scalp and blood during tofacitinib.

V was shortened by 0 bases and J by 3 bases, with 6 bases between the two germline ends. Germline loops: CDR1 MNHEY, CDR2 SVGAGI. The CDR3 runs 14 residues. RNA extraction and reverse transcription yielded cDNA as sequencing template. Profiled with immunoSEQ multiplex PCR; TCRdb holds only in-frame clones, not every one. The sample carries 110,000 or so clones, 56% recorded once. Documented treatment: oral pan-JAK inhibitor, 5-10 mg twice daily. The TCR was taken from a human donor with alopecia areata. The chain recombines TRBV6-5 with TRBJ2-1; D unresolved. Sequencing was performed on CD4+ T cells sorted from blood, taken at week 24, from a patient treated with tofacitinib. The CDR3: CASSYSRGYNEQFF. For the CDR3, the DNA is TGTGCCAGCAGTTACTCGAGAGGCTACAATGAGCAGTTCTTC.